Each of the 21 T cell receptor beta chains below was sequenced from the same sample in a study of T-cell reconstitution after alpha-beta-depleted transplantation in children. Unique molecular identifiers were incorporated into the prepared TCRbeta library. TCRdb re-called the PCR reads with MiXCR, one entry per CDR3 protein. Among hundreds of thousands of distinct CDR3 sequences, 16% were seen once, and the ten largest hold around 4.5%. The sequenced sample was PBMCs, mostly from graft donor cells, obtained 360 days after TCRalphabeta/CD19-depleted stem cell transplant. Receptors originate from a male patient aged 5 to 17 who had a stem cell transplant for acute lymphoblastic leukemia, so the T cells may come from the graft donor.

CDR3: CASSPDGNQETQYF. CDR3 coding DNA: TGTGCCAGCAGCCCGGACGGGAACCAAGAGACCCAGTACTTC. V gene TRBV7-3 combines with J gene TRBJ2-5; maybe TRBD2 (5 bases). V was trimmed by 5 bases and J by 0 bases, leaving 10 bases between them. The CDR3 is 14 residues long. CDR1 is SGHTA, CDR2 FQGTGA, per germline.

This clonotype was counted at least ten times. The chain is built from TRBV6-1 and TRBJ2-1; D ambiguous. The CDR3 totals 14 residues. The germline V gene has CDR1 MNHNS and CDR2 SASEGT. The V end was cut by 5 bases, the J end by 13 bases, with 21 bases between. CDR3 amino acids: CASSLSPPAPQQFF. CDR3 DNA: TGTGCCAGCAGTCTCTCCCCCCCGGCTCCTCAACAGTTCTTC.

This clonotype was seen more than once but under ten times. The V and J genes are TRBV9 and TRBJ2-7, with D perhaps TRBD2 (6 bases). V was trimmed by 3 bases and J by 3 bases, leaving 16 bases between them. The CDR3 has 15 residues. Germline assignment: CDR1 SGDLS and CDR2 YYNGEE. The CDR3 reads CASSGSGSLNYEQYF. The CDR3 bases are TGTGCCAGCAGCGGATCCGGGAGTCTCAACTACGAGCAGTACTTC.

The DNA for the CDR3 is TGTGCCAGCAGCTCTTGGGGAGGGGGCATAGTGGCTGAAAAACTGTTTTTT. The encoded protein is CASSSWGGGIVAEKLFF. V gene TRBV7-9 combines with J gene TRBJ1-4, with 7 bases lining up with TRBD1. There are 17 residues in the CDR3. After removal of 4 bases from V and 7 bases from J, the junction contained 15 bases not matched to a gene. CDR1 and CDR2 from the germline V gene are SEHNR and FQNEAQ (reference sequence).

This clonotype was counted a few times. Germline is not matched at one junction end, which may reflect a read error. V gene TRBV7-2 combines with J gene TRBJ2-7, with 9 bases identical to TRBD2. The germline V gene encodes CDR1 SGHTA and CDR2 FQGNSA. The CDR3 extends over 16 amino acids. The CDR3 is CASSIATGLASYEQYF. CDR3 coding DNA: TGTGCCAGCAGCATAGCGACGGGACTAGCCTCCTACGAGCAGTACTTC.

This clonotype was counted between two and nine times. V gene TRBV25-1 combines with J gene TRBJ1-5, with no clear D. The germline CDR1 and CDR2 sequences are MGHDK and SYGVNS. Trimming took 2 bases from V and 6 from J, leaving 11 bases between them. The CDR3 loop spans 14 amino acids. The DNA for the CDR3 is TGTGCCAGCAGTGAAGGGGTTGACGGTCAGCCCCAGCATTTT. As protein: CASSEGVDGQPQHF.

This clonotype occurred a few times. The chain combines TRBV5-1 with TRBJ2-6; no clear D. V was shortened by 4 bases and J by 4 bases, with 9 bases between the two germline ends. The CDR3 sequence is 14 residues long. Per the germline V gene, CDR1 is SGHRS and CDR2 is YFSETQ. In DNA form, the CDR3 reads TGCGCCAGCAGCGTTGTCCAGGGGGCCAACGTCCTGACTTTC. Translation gives CASSVVQGANVLTF. Full variable domain (missing parts from reference TRBV5-1 and TRBJ2-6): KAGVTQTPRYLIKTRGQQVTLSCSPISGHRSVSWYQQTPGQGLQFLFEYFSETQRNKGNFPGRFSGRQFSNSRSEMNVSTLELGDSALYLCASSVVQGANVLTFGAGSRLTVL.

The chain couples TRBV7-2 to TRBJ2-1; D is unresolved. Germline assignment: CDR1 SGHTA and CDR2 FQGNSA. Trimming cost V 1 base and J 8 bases, with 15 bases left between them. This CDR3 contains 15 residues. The CDR3 nucleotides read TGTGCCAGCAGCTTAGGGTTCCCCCAGCAACATGAGCAGTTCTTC. Its translation: CASSLGFPQQHEQFF.

This clonotype was observed at least ten times. This chain links TRBV5-1 with TRBJ2-3; 7 positions agree with TRBD1. The germline V gene encodes CDR1 SGHRS and CDR2 YFSETQ. The CDR3 is 15 amino acids. V lost 0 bases, J lost 5 bases, and 6 bases stayed unmatched. CDR3 DNA sequence: TGCGCCAGCAGCTTGGGCCCCAACAGGGGAGATACGCAGTATTTT. It yields the protein CASSLGPNRGDTQYF.

This clonotype was observed a handful of times. CDR3 in DNA: TGTGCCAGTACCCCGACTAGCCCTGACAATGAGCAGTTCTTC. This encodes CASTPTSPDNEQFF. V is TRBV18 and J is TRBJ2-1, with 7 bases fitting TRBD2. The CDR3 has 14 amino acids. Germline-derived CDR1 and CDR2 are KGHSH and LQKENI. The V gene end was trimmed by 9 bases and the J gene end by 5 bases; junction bases not matched to a gene: 10.

This clonotype was found a few times. The gene calls are TRBV4-1 and TRBJ2-3; TRBD2 matches at 8 bases. Trimming removed 2 bases from V and 6 bases from J; junction bases left unmatched: 13. Germline V gives CDR1 MGHRA, CDR2 YSYEKL. This CDR3 spans 17 amino acids. The CDR3 DNA reads as TGCGCCAGCAGCCAATCAAGGGGGGTAGCGGGGTTGGATACGCAGTATTTT. Protein sequence: CASSQSRGVAGLDTQYF.

The chain is built from TRBV15 and TRBJ1-5, with D possibly being TRBD1 (6 bases). This CDR3 spans 15 amino acids. V gave up 0 bases and J gave up 5 bases, with 11 bases separating them. The germline V gene encodes CDR1 LNHNV and CDR2 YYDKDF (reference sequence). The DNA of the CDR3 is TGTGCCACCAGCAGAGATCCGGCAGGGGATCAGCCCCAGCATTTT. Protein: CATSRDPAGDQPQHF.

The rearrangement uses TRBV24-1 and TRBJ2-1; perhaps TRBD1 as D (6 bases). The CDR3 runs 13 residues. Trimming pared 3 bases from V and 8 bases from J, leaving 10 bases between. Germline V gene lookup returns CDR1 KGHDR and CDR2 SFDVKD. CDR3 DNA sequence: TGTGCCACCAGTGATCCCACAGGGTATGAGCAGTTCTTC. Its protein is CATSDPTGYEQFF.

This clonotype occurred a few times. This chain joins TRBV4-1 and TRBJ2-7; D remains ambiguous. This CDR3 is built from 16 residues. Trimming cost V 0 bases and J 3 bases, with 15 bases left between them. The V gene's germline CDR1 is MGHRA and CDR2 YSYEKL. CDR3 amino acids: CASSQDLKRPVYEQYF. The CDR3 nucleotides read TGCGCCAGCAGCCAAGATCTTAAACGACCCGTCTACGAGCAGTACTTC.

This rearrangement joins TRBV5-1 to TRBJ1-1; no definite D call. The CDR3 runs to 14 residues. Germline V lookup: CDR1 SGHRS, CDR2 YFSETQ. The ends were cut back, 4 bases at V and 5 bases at J, with 15 bases in the middle. The DNA for the CDR3 is TGCGCCAGCAGCCCTGGCGCGGGAAGTACTGAAGCTTTCTTT. This translates into CASSPGAGSTEAFF.

The V call is TRBV20-1, the J call TRBJ2-7, with D possibly called TRBD1 or TRBD2 (6 bases each). The CDR3 is 14 amino acids. Germline loops: CDR1 DFQATT, CDR2 SNEGSKA (reference sequence). Trimming left V 3 bases short and J 0 bases short, with 12 bases between. The CDR3 reads CSASDGGSSYEQYF. CDR3 sequence (DNA): TGCAGTGCTAGTGACGGGGGCAGCTCCTACGAGCAGTACTTC.

This chain connects TRBV20-1 to TRBJ2-7, with TRBD1 matching 10 bases. The CDR3 extends over 14 amino acids. After removal of 5 bases from V and 3 bases from J, the junction contained 7 bases not matched to a gene. Germline V gene lookup returns CDR1 DFQATT and CDR2 SNEGSKA (reference sequence). CDR3: CSAEDRGLGYEQYF. As DNA, the CDR3 is TGCAGTGCTGAAGACAGGGGGCTCGGCTACGAGCAGTACTTC.

The V and J genes are TRBV15 and TRBJ2-7; D is possibly TRBD2 (5 bases). V was pared by 0 bases and J by 5 bases, with 11 bases between. Germline values: CDR1 LNHNV, CDR2 YYDKDF (reference sequence). The CDR3 covers 14 residues. CDR3: CATSREVGEDEQYF. The CDR3, as DNA: TGTGCCACCAGCAGAGAAGTGGGAGAGGACGAGCAGTACTTC.

This clonotype was counted only a few times. The chain links TRBV29-1 to TRBJ2-5; tentatively, D is TRBD1 (5 bases). V was shortened by 4 bases and J by 7 bases, with 13 bases between the two germline ends. The CDR3 length is 12 residues. Germline CDR1 is SQVTM and CDR2 is ANQGSEA. The CDR3 DNA reads as TGCAGCGTTGCCAGGGAAGGCGGGACCCAGTACTTC. This gives the protein CSVAREGGTQYF.

There are a few counts of this clonotype. The chain employs TRBV29-1 and TRBJ2-5; D remains unclear. Germline V gene data show CDR1 as SQVTM and CDR2 as ANQGSEA. The CDR3 is 13 amino acids. V shed 8 bases and J shed 4 bases, with 17 bases lying between them. In nucleotides, the CDR3 is TGCAGCCTAACCACCCCCAGGCGAGAGACCCAGTACTTC. It is translated as CSLTTPRRETQYF.

The J gene is TRBJ2-1, the V gene TRBV9; TRBD2 matches 10 bases. Germline V lookup: CDR1 SGDLS, CDR2 YYNGEE. Trimming removed 4 bases from V and 0 bases from J; junction bases left unmatched: 16. This CDR3 has 20 residues. CDR3 DNA sequence: TGTGCCAGCAGCCTCCCCCTGGGGCGACTAGCGGGTAGCTCCTACAATGAGCAGTTCTTC. This encodes CASSLPLGRLAGSSYNEQFF.